These 18 T cell receptor beta chains share one sample of origin, sequenced in a study of T cells in Graves' hyperthyroidism and ophthalmopathy. Amplification of TCR beta CDR3 regions was performed using RNA transcripts as template. Primed by the HTBI set, a first-round RT-PCR was run on the TCR CDR3. TCRdb recomputed calls from the multiplex PCR reads with MiXCR, one row per CDR3 protein. The table records hundreds of thousands of distinct CDR3 sequences, around 21% of them present only once. Sequencing was carried out using blood. The receptors come from a man aged 25-45 years with Graves' ophthalmopathy.

The genes are TRBV7-8 and TRBJ2-5, with a weak D call TRBD2 (5 bases). The CDR3 has 14 amino acids. Germline values: CDR1 SGHVS, CDR2 FQNEAQ. V was pared by 0 bases and J by 3 bases, with 8 bases between. CDR3 in amino acids: CASSLAGEKETQYF. DNA of the CDR3: TGTGCCAGCAGCTTAGCGGGAGAGAAAGAGACCCAGTACTTC.

The chain recombines TRBV20-1 with TRBJ2-5, with D hard to call. The CDR3 loop spans 11 amino acids. V lost 4 bases to trimming and J lost 5 bases, with 8 bases between them. Germline V gene sequence: CDR1 DFQATT, CDR2 SNEGSKA (reference sequence). The CDR3 sequence is CSAKWTETQYF. CDR3 DNA sequence: TGCAGTGCTAAATGGACGGAGACCCAGTACTTC.

This chain joins TRBV28 and TRBJ2-7; TRBD2 matches 9 bases. This CDR3 has 15 residues. Germline V lookup: CDR1 MDHEN, CDR2 SYDVKM. Germline trimming cut 2 bases from V and 2 bases from J; bases unmatched to any gene: 4. The chain's CDR3 is CASSLLSSGTYEQYF. Written as DNA, the CDR3 is TGTGCCAGCAGTTTACTGTCTAGCGGGACCTACGAGCAGTACTTC.

Turning to this clonotype: Relative to the germline gene, one junction end is altered; a read error may explain this. This chain links TRBV18 with TRBJ2-1; D might be TRBD2 (6 bases). The CDR3 length is 16 residues. Germline V lookup: CDR1 KGHSH, CDR2 LQKENI. The CDR3 here is CASSPQGSGIYNEQFF. The CDR3, as DNA: TGTGCCAGCTCTCCACAAGGTAGCGGCATCTACAATGAGCAGTTCTTC. Full variable domain (remainder filled in from reference TRBV18 and TRBJ2-1): NAGVMQNPRHLVRRRGQEARLRCSPMKGHSHVYWYRQLPEEGLKFMVYLQKENIIDESGMPKERFSAEFPKEGPSILRIQQVVRGDSAAYFCASSPQGSGIYNEQFFGPGTRLTVL.

This clonotype was detected many times. CDR3 residues: CASTSRGRPQKETQYF. For the CDR3, the DNA is TGTGCCAGCACCTCCCGGGGCCGGCCACAAAAAGAGACCCAGTACTTC. The chain carries TRBV28 and TRBJ2-5; D tentatively fits TRBD1 or TRBD2 (5 bases each). CDR3 size: 16 residues. CDR1 MDHEN and CDR2 SYDVKM come from the germline V gene. Between the trimmed V and J ends, which lost 7 bases and 3 bases, there was a span of 21 bases.

This clonotype was counted many times. The genes are TRBV30 and TRBJ1-1; D not certain. V lost 4 bases and J lost 0, with 6 bases in between. CDR3 length equals 12 residues. Germline V lookup: CDR1 GTSNPN, CDR2 SVGIG (reference sequence). The CDR3 nucleotides are TGTGCCTGGATGTTGGTGAACACTGAAGCTTTCTTT. It encodes CAWMLVNTEAFF.

A note on this clonotype: One base away lies a much larger clone, so this may be a sequencing read error. The chain has TRBV3-1 and TRBJ2-7; 10 bases align to TRBD2. From germline, CDR1 is LGHDT and CDR2 YNNKEL (reference sequence). Unmatched junction bases numbered 8, after V lost 0 bases and J lost 6 bases. The CDR3 sequence is 16 residues long. The CDR3 sequence is CASSQEPAGGPCEQYF. In nucleotides, the CDR3 is TGTGCCAGCAGCCAAGAGCCAGCGGGAGGGCCCTGCGAGCAGTACTTC.

This clonotype came up many times. The V and J genes are TRBV30 and TRBJ2-1; 8 bases fit TRBD2. This CDR3 is 13 amino acids long. The ends lost 5 bases at V and 13 bases at J; junction bases unmatched: 13. CDR1 is GTSNPN, CDR2 SVGIG, per germline (reference sequence). CDR3 DNA sequence: TGTGCCTGGTGTGAGGGGATTAGCGGGACACAGTTCTTC. Its translation is CAWCEGISGTQFF.

The rearrangement joins TRBV7-9 to TRBJ2-5; maybe TRBD2 (6 bases). The CDR3 is made up of 14 amino acids. Trimming stripped 6 bases from V and 2 bases from J, with 13 bases between. Germline V CDR1 and CDR2: SEHNR, FQNEAQ (reference sequence). CDR3 residues: CASSHGGVQETQYF. The CDR3 region has the DNA TGTGCCAGCAGTCACGGCGGGGTACAAGAGACCCAGTACTTC.

This clonotype came up many times. The gene calls are TRBV9 and TRBJ2-5; TRBD1 matches 9 bases. V lost 2 bases and J lost 1; bases outside the gene matches: 0. CDR3 size: 14 residues. Per the germline V gene, CDR1 is SGDLS and CDR2 is YYNGEE. Here the CDR3 DNA reads TGTGCCAGCAGCGTGGGACAGGGCCAAGAGACCCAGTACTTC. Translating it yields CASSVGQGQETQYF.

The chain couples TRBV12-3 or TRBV12-4 to TRBJ2-3; no reliable D call. The CDR3 extends over 15 amino acids. The V end was cut by 3 bases, the J end by 0 bases, with 10 bases between. The CDR3 bases are TGTGCCAGCAGTTTTAGTGAACAGAGCACAGATACGCAGTATTTT. It codes for CASSFSEQSTDTQYF.

Ten or more counts support this clonotype. The chain couples TRBV7-9 to TRBJ2-1, with 11 bases matching TRBD2. The germline V gene encodes CDR1 SEHNR and CDR2 FQNEAQ (reference sequence). V shed 5 bases and J 7 bases; nucleotides not matched to a gene: 7. This CDR3 is 15 amino acids long. The CDR3, as DNA: TGTGCCAGCAGCGAGACTAGCGGGATGGGAAATGAGCAGTTCTTC. As protein: CASSETSGMGNEQFF.

This clonotype has at least ten counts. The chain carries TRBV5-1 and TRBJ2-1, with D uncertain. The germline V and J ends were trimmed by 0 bases and 4 bases, with 8 bases remaining between them. This CDR3 is 14 amino acids long. Looked up from germline, CDR1 is SGHRS and CDR2 is YFSETQ. CDR3 loop: CASSLVGMYNEQFF. The CDR3 nucleotides read TGCGCCAGCAGCTTGGTGGGAATGTACAATGAGCAGTTCTTC.

This clonotype was picked up a small number of times. This chain uses TRBV7-2 with TRBJ2-7; D uncertain. CDR1 is SGHTA, CDR2 FQGNSA, per germline. The CDR3 extends over 11 amino acids. V was trimmed by 9 bases and J by 1 base, leaving 7 bases between them. The CDR3 DNA follows: TGTGCCAGTCTAAAGTCCTACGAGCAGTACTTC. It specifies CASLKSYEQYF.

The sample holds a few counts of this clonotype. The V gene is TRBV13, the J gene TRBJ2-2; no firm D call. Deletions cut 6 bases from V and 7 bases from J, with 6 bases between. Germline V CDR1 and CDR2: PRHDT, FYEKMQ (reference sequence). The CDR3 length is 11 residues. CDR3 sequence: CASSVSGELFF. The CDR3 bases are TGTGCCAGCAGTGTTAGCGGGGAGCTGTTTTTT.

CDR3 protein: CASSKIRDSELNTEAFF. CDR3 coding DNA: TGTGCCAGTAGTAAGATCCGGGACAGCGAACTGAACACTGAAGCTTTCTTT. The V call is TRBV19, the J call TRBJ1-1; 7 nucleotides align to TRBD1. CDR3 size: 17 residues. The J segment lost 0 bases and the V segment lost 4 bases, leaving 11 bases of the junction unmatched. Looked up from germline, CDR1 is LNHDA and CDR2 is SQIVND (reference sequence). Complete variable domain (other parts from reference TRBV19 and TRBJ1-1): DGGITQSPKYLFRKEGQNVTLSCEQNLNHDAMYWYRQDPGQGLRLIYYSQIVNDFQKGDIAEGYSVSREKKESFPLTVTSAQKNPTAFYLCASSKIRDSELNTEAFFGQGTRLTVV.

This clonotype has a count of ten or more. The chain uses TRBV11-2 and TRBJ2-1; possible D gene TRBD2, 6 bases. This CDR3 comprises 16 residues. V was cut by 4 bases and J by 4 bases, with 17 bases left in between. From germline, CDR1 is SGHAT and CDR2 FQNNGV. The CDR3 nucleotides are TGTGCCAGCAGCTCCCCGTGGGAGGCCCTATACAATGAGCAGTTCTTC. It specifies CASSSPWEALYNEQFF.

The V gene is TRBV4-1, the J gene TRBJ1-1; D uncertain. The CDR3 has 13 amino acids. The germline V gene has CDR1 MGHRA and CDR2 YSYEKL. Trimming shortened V by 1 base and J by 6 bases, and 9 bases separated the two germline ends. The CDR3 protein is CASSQVGDSEAFF. DNA for the CDR3: TGCGCCAGCAGCCAAGTAGGAGACTCTGAAGCTTTCTTT.